This T cell receptor beta chain was identified during a study of T-cell memory formation after mild COVID-19. General study results and limits: Whether second-wave clones peaking at day 37 were SARS-CoV-2 specific went unconfirmed. CD4+ contracting clones lay mainly in CM and EM, CD8+ ones in EMRA. Contracting clones from day 15 to 85 had balanced CD4/CD8; later expanders favoured CD4+.

V lost 5 bases to trimming and J lost 2 bases; unmatched junction nucleotides: 10. This CDR3 has 16 amino acids. The germline V gene has CDR1 MNHEY and CDR2 SVGEGT. Details on this clonotype: The target antigen is unknown.

After 5'RACE with constant-segment primers, TCR alpha and TCR beta cDNA libraries carrying sample barcodes and UMIs were obtained. TCRdb processed the 5' RACE reads anew with MiXCR; each CDR3 protein has one entry. In the table there are about half a million distinct CDR3 sequences, over 15% of which are singletons. The TCR originated in an adult woman who had mild COVID-19 (a few samples of this study predate the infection). Cell type and time point are not known. This chain joins TRBV6-2 or TRBV6-3 and TRBJ2-3; TRBD2 agrees at 7 bases. Sequencing was performed on PBMCs or a T cell subset sorted from them (not recorded which). The CDR3 DNA reads TGTGCCAGCAGTGACCCGACGGGGGGAAACACAGATACGCAGTATTTT. Translating gives CASSDPTGGNTDTQYF.